The rows below give T cell receptor beta chains drawn from one sample of a study of cytomegalovirus exposure and HLA in healthy donors. The protocol was immunoSEQ multiplex PCR, while the TCRdb copy is restricted to in-frame clones and leaves out a portion. In the table there are 80,000 or so clones, 72% of which are singletons. Sequencing used PBMCs. The source is a woman aged 40-49 years in good health and CMV-seropositive. Each CDR3 is given with its conserved first and last residue. Each record gives: D gene, V gene, J gene, CDR3 length, clone size, CDR3 DNA, CDR3 protein. The D gene is left open where the match is weak. Clone size is given for some rows only: seen once, a few or many times, or a class if the clone is expanded.

>.|TRBV6-6|TRBJ2-3|15|.
TGTGCCAGCACCGAGGGGGACAAAAACACAGATACGCAGTATTTT
CASTEGDKNTDTQYF
>.|TRBV30|TRBJ2-3|15|.
TGTGCCTGGGCCACTCTTTGGTCAGGGACAGATACGCAGTATTTT
CAWATLWSGTDTQYF
>.|TRBV10-3|TRBJ2-3|13|.
TGTGCCATCAAGGAGGGGGCTTCGGATACGCAGTATTTT
CAIKEGASDTQYF
>.|TRBV6-5|TRBJ2-7|12|.
TGTGCCAGCAGAGTAGGAGACTACGAGCAGTACTTC
CASRVGDYEQYF
>.|TRBV27|TRBJ1-1|16|.
TGTGCCAGCAGACCCTATTTCCAGGGGCTGGACACTGAAGCTTTCTTT
CASRPYFQGLDTEAFF
>.|TRBV6-6|TRBJ1-2|15|.
TGTGCCAGCAGTAACCGCGGGCAGTCTAACTATGGCTACACCTTC
CASSNRGQSNYGYTF
>.|TRBV25-1|TRBJ1-3|15|.
TGTGCCAGCAGTGACTACCGTGTCACTGGAAACACCATATATTTT
CASSDYRVTGNTIYF
>TRBD1|TRBV5-1|TRBJ1-1|15|.
TGCGCCAGCAGCTGGGGACAGGTTTCGAACACTGAAGCTTTCTTT
CASSWGQVSNTEAFF
>TRBD2|TRBV30|TRBJ2-3|20|.
TGTGCCTGGAGTGTAAAGAGTAGCGGGAGACGCATGGGGGACACAGATACGCAGTATTTT
CAWSVKSSGRRMGDTDTQYF
>.|TRBV11-2|TRBJ1-1|15|.
TGTGCCAGCAGCTTAGGTTTTGGCGGGGGCACTGAAGCTTTCTTT
CASSLGFGGGTEAFF
>TRBD1|TRBV7-3|TRBJ2-2|15|.
TGTGCCAGCAGCCCGGGGACAGGCTTTGTGGGGGAGCTGTTTTTT
CASSPGTGFVGELFF
>TRBD1|TRBV7-9|TRBJ2-2|17|.
TGTGCCAGCAACTCCCCGGCCCAGGGGGCGGGAACCGGGGAGCTGTTTTTT
CASNSPAQGAGTGELFF
>.|TRBV6-6|TRBJ1-2|13|few
TGTGCCAGCAGTACCCCGGAAAACTATGGCTGCACCTTC
CASSTPENYGCTF
>.|TRBV7-2|TRBJ1-2|13|once
TGTGCCAGCAGCCCCGGTCGGCACTATGGCTACCCCTTC
CASSPGRHYGYPF
>.|TRBV6-6|TRBJ2-5|12|few
TGTGCCAGCAGGAGTACGGGAGAGACCCAGTACTTC
CASRSTGETQYF
>TRBD1|TRBV7-2|TRBJ1-5|16|once
TGTGCCAGCAGCCCTCAGACAGGGGGGACCCGGCAGCCCCAGCATTTT
CASSPQTGGTRQPQHF
>TRBD1|TRBV13|TRBJ1-2|14|once
TGTGCCAGCAGCGGGACAGGGCAAGGCTATGGCTACACCTTC
CASSGTGQGYGYTF